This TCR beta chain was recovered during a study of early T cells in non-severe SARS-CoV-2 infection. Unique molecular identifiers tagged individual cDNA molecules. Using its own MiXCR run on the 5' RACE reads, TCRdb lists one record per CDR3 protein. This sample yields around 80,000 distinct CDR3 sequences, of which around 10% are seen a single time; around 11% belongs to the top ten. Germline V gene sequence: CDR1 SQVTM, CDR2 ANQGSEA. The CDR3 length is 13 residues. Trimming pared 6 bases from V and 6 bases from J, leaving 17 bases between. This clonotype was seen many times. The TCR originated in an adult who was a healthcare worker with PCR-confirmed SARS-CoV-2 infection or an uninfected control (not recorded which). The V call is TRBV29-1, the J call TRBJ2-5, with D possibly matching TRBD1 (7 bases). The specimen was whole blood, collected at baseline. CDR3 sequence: CSVWRGQLKTQYF. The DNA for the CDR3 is TGCAGCGTCTGGAGGGGACAGTTGAAGACCCAGTACTTC.